The TCR beta chain described here comes from a study of shared clonotypes between healthy human individuals. The protocol was immunoSEQ multiplex PCR, while the TCRdb copy is restricted to in-frame clones and leaves out a portion. This table has under 1,100,000 clones, about 75% appearing once. This CDR3 spans 15 amino acids. Germline V gene lookup returns CDR1 MNHNS and CDR2 SASEGT. V lost 7 bases to trimming and J lost 3 bases; unmatched junction nucleotides: 8. This sequence was found in a man aged 18-30 years in good health. Sequencing was done on a sample of memory CD4+ T cells sorted from blood. Indicated subset: CD45RA-negative fraction. V and J are TRBV6-1 and TRBJ2-3, with 9 bases that match TRBD2. The CDR3, as DNA: TGTGCCAGCACGGGAGGCGGGGGGGCAACAGATACGCAGTATTTT. Translation: CASTGGGGATDTQYF.